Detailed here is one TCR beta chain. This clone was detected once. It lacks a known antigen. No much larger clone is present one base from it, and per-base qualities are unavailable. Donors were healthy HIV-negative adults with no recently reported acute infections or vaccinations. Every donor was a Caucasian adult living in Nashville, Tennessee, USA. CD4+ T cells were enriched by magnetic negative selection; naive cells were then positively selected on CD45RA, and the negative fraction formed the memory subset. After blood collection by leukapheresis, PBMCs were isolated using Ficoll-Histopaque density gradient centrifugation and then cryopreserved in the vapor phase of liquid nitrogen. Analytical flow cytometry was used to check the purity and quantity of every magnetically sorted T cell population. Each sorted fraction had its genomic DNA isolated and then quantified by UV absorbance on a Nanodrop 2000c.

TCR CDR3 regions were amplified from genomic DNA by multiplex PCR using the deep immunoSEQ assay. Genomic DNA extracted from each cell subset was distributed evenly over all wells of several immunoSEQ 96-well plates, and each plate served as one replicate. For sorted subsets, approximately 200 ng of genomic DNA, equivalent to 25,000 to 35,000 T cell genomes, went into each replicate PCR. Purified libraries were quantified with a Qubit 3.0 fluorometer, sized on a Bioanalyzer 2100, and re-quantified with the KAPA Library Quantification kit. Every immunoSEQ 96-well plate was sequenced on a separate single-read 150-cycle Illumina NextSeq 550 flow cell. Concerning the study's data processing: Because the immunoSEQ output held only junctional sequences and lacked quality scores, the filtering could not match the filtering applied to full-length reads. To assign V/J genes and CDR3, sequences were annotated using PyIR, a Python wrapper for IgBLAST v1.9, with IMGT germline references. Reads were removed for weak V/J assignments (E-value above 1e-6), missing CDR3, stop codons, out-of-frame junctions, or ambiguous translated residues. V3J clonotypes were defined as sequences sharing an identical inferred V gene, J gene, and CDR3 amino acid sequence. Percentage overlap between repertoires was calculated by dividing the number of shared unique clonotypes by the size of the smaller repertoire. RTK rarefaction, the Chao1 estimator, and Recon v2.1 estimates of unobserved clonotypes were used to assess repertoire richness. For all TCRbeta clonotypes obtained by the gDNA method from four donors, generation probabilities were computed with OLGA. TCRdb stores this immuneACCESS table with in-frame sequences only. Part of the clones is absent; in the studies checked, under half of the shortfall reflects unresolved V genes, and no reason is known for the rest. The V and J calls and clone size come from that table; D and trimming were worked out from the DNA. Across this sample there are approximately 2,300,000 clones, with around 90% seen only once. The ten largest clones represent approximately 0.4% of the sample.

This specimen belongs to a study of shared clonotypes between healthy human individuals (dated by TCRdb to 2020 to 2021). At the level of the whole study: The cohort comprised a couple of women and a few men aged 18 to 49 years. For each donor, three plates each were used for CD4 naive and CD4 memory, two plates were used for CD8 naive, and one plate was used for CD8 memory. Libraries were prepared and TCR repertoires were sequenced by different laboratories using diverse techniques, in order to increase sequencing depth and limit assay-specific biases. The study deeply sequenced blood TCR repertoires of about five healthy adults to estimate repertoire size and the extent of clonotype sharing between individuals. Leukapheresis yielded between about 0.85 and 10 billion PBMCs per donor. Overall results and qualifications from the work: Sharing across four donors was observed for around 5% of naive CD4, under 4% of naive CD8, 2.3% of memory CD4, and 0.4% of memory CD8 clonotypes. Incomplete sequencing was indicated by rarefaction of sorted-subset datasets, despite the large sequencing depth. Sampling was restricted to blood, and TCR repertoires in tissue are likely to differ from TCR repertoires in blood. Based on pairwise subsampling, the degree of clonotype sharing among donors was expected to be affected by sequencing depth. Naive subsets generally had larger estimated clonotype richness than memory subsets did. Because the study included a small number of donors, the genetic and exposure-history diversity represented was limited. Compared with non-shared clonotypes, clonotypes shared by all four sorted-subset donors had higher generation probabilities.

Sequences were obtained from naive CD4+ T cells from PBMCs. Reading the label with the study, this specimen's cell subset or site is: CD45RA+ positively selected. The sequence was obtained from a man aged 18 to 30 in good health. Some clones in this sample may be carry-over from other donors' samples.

DNA sequence: TGCGCCAGCAGCTTGAGAGAGTCTCTCGAGCAGTACTTC. Its amino acids are CASSLRESLEQYF. The sequence joins TRBV5-1 to TRBJ2-7; a confident D gene designation cannot be given. V gives up 1 base and J gives up 6 bases, and the segment between their germline ends measures 11 bases. According to the germline V gene, CDR1 reads SGHRS and CDR2 reads YFSETQ. The CDR3, cysteine through phenylalanine, is 13 amino acids long. The retained sequence is limited to the CDR3, 39 bases, with the frame set at the first base. The full variable domain, completed from the reference TRBV5-1 and TRBJ2-7 proteins outside the CDR3, reads KAGVTQTPRYLIKTRGQQVTLSCSPISGHRSVSWYQQTPGQGLQFLFEYFSETQRNKGNFPGRFSGRQFSNSRSEMNVSTLELGDSALYLCASSLRESLEQYFGPGTRLTVT.